This paragraph covers one T cell receptor (beta chain) sequence. As yet, its antigen is unknown. The CDR3 runs to 18 residues. V gave up 0 bases and J gave up 0 bases, with 12 bases separating them. The germline V gene encodes CDR1 LGHNA and CDR2 YNFKEQ. Healthy donors had no documented immune events, such as infections, while sampled. This specimen belongs to a study of identifying expanded T cells in peripheral blood. Study-level findings and limits: Technical replicates showed about 1.1 changed clones; about 2 weeks approximately 16; four weeks 19.

Measured with immunoSEQ multiplex PCR; TCRdb has only the in-frame clones, and not every one. The top ten hold less than 10% of the sample, which has 100,000 to 150,000 clones, 86% seen once. Source material: blood. The chain joins TRBV4-2 to TRBJ2-6, with D perhaps TRBD1 (5 bases). The source of this sequence is a person aged 18 to 75 in good health. CDR3: CASSQDLAGHSGANVLTF. The CDR3 coding sequence is TGTGCCAGCAGCCAAGATCTTGCAGGACACTCTGGGGCCAACGTCCTGACTTTC.